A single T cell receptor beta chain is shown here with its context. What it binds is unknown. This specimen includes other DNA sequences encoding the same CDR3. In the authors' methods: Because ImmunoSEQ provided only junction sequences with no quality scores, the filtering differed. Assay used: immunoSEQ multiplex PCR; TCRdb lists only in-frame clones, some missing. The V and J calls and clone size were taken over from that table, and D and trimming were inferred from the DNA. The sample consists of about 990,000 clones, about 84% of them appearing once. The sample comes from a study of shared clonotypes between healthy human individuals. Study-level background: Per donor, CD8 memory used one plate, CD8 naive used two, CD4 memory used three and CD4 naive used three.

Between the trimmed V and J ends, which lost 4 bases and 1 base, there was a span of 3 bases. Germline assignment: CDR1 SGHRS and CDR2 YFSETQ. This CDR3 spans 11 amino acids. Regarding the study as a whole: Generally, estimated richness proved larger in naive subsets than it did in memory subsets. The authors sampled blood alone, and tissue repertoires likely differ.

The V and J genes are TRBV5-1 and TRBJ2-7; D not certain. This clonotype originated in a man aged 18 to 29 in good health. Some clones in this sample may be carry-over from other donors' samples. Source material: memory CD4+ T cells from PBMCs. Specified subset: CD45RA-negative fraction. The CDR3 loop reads CASSSSYEQYF. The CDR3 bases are TGCGCCAGCAGCAGTTCCTACGAGCAGTACTTC.